One and the same sample provided the 20 T cell receptor beta chains below, sequenced in a study of blood T cell repertoires in COVID-19. The protocol was immunoSEQ multiplex PCR, while the TCRdb copy is restricted to in-frame clones and leaves out a portion. Among about 150,000 clones, more than 75% were seen once, and the ten largest hold about 2.5%. The sequenced sample consisted of peripheral blood. These receptors all come from a woman older than 75 with COVID-19, enrolled during active disease.

The chain couples TRBV12-3 or TRBV12-4 to TRBJ2-1; D gene unclear. Trimming removed 3 bases from V and 5 bases from J, with 8 bases in between. The CDR3 is 13 amino acids. CDR3 region: CASSFLLDNEQFF. The CDR3, as DNA: TGTGCCAGCAGTTTTCTTCTCGACAATGAGCAGTTCTTC.

The CDR3 bases are TGCGCCAGCAGCTTGGCCGGGGGGCTATCGTATGGCTACACCTTC. Translation gives CASSLAGGLSYGYTF. The chain links TRBV5-1 to TRBJ1-2, with D possibly being TRBD1 (6 bases). Germline V gene sequence: CDR1 SGHRS, CDR2 YFSETQ. Trimming cost V 0 bases and J 5 bases, with 14 bases left between them. This CDR3 has 15 amino acids.

This chain joins TRBV7-9 and TRBJ2-1, with D maybe TRBD1 (6 bases). Trimming removed 3 bases at V and 4 bases at J, with 10 bases between. Looked up from germline, CDR1 is SEHNR and CDR2 is FQNEAQ (reference sequence). The CDR3 runs to 14 residues. The CDR3 loop is CASSFSDSYNEQFF. The CDR3 coding sequence is TGTGCCAGCAGCTTTTCGGACAGTTACAATGAGCAGTTCTTC.

The V gene is TRBV7-8, the J gene TRBJ1-1, with D perhaps matching TRBD1 (6 bases). Per the germline V gene, CDR1 is SGHVS and CDR2 is FQNEAQ. The V end lost 5 bases, the J end lost 8 bases, and 18 bases lay between the germline ends. The CDR3 is 14 amino acids. CDR3 region: CASSALPGEWEAFF. CDR3 DNA: TGTGCCAGCAGCGCGTTGCCAGGGGAGTGGGAAGCTTTCTTT.

V gene TRBV9 combines with J gene TRBJ1-1, with TRBD1 identical over 8 bases. Germline V gene lookup returns CDR1 SGDLS and CDR2 YYNGEE. The CDR3 extends over 14 amino acids. V was clipped by 3 bases and J by 1 base; unmatched bases: 2. CDR3 region: CASSGQGRNTEAFF. The CDR3 bases are TGTGCCAGCAGCGGACAGGGGAGGAACACTGAAGCTTTCTTT.

The chain links TRBV7-2 to TRBJ2-1, with 7 bases that match TRBD2. The ends lost 1 base at V and 10 bases at J; junction bases unmatched: 16. The germline V gene encodes CDR1 SGHTA and CDR2 FQGNSA. The CDR3 is 17 residues long. The CDR3 bases are TGTGCCAGCAGCTTAGGGGGGGGTAGTTACGCACCCTTAGAGCAGTTCTTC. This codes for CASSLGGGSYAPLEQFF. Based on the CDR3 plus reference TRBV7-2 and TRBJ2-1, the full variable domain is GAGVSQSPSNKVTEKGKDVELRCDPISGHTALYWYRQSLGQGLEFLIYFQGNSAPDKSGLPSDRFSAERTGGSVSTLTIQRTQQEDSAVYLCASSLGGGSYAPLEQFFGPGTRLTVL.

This clone was seen at least ten times. The CDR3 sequence: CASSGRQGAGGNTIYF. Here the CDR3 DNA reads TGTGCCAGCAGCGGGCGACAGGGGGCCGGTGGAAACACCATATATTTT. The chain joins TRBV9 to TRBJ1-3, with 10 bases identical to TRBD1. The CDR3 runs 16 residues. The V gene's germline CDR1 is SGDLS and CDR2 YYNGEE. V gave up 3 bases and J gave up 3 bases; unmatched junction bases: 6.

The genes are TRBV25-1 and TRBJ1-5; D unresolved. The V and J ends lost 1 base and 5 bases respectively, with 9 bases between them. This CDR3 contains 14 residues. Germline V lookup: CDR1 MGHDK, CDR2 SYGVNS. In DNA, the CDR3 is TGTGCCAGCAGTGAATCGTTAGGAGATCAGCCCCAGCATTTT. Translated, it gives CASSESLGDQPQHF.

This clone was seen more than once but under ten times. J is TRBJ1-2 and V is TRBV7-2; TRBD1 aligns across 7 bases. The length of the CDR3 is 13 residues. Trimming at V came to 7 bases and at J to 6 bases, leaving 8 bases not matched to a gene. Looked up from germline, CDR1 is SGHTA and CDR2 is FQGNSA. CDR3 region: CASKDRVRNGYTF. In DNA form, the CDR3 reads TGTGCCAGCAAAGACAGGGTCAGAAATGGCTACACCTTC.

The gene calls are TRBV27 and TRBJ2-1, with 7 bases identical to TRBD2. After removal of 6 bases from V and 6 bases from J, the junction contained 14 bases not matched to a gene. The CDR3 has 16 amino acids. Germline V gives CDR1 MNHEY, CDR2 SMNVEV (reference sequence). CDR3 protein: CASSWSGKAGFNEQFF. The CDR3 coding sequence is TGTGCCAGCAGCTGGAGTGGTAAAGCGGGGTTCAATGAGCAGTTCTTC.

This clone was picked up one time. The chain employs TRBV10-3 and TRBJ1-2, with 8 bases matching TRBD1. V shed 10 bases, J shed 5 bases, and the junction held 15 bases outside the gene matches. Germline V gene lookup returns CDR1 ENHRY and CDR2 SYGVKD. There are 15 residues in the CDR3. The DNA for the CDR3 is TGTGCCACCCAGGGGGCCGCTGAGGACCCTTATGGCTACACCTTC. Encoded protein: CATQGAAEDPYGYTF.

The CDR3 reads CASSSPRTGVYEQYF. The CDR3 nucleotides read TGTGCCAGCAGTTCCCCTAGGACAGGGGTGTACGAGCAGTACTTC. The V call is TRBV6-5, the J call TRBJ2-7; 9 bases align to TRBD1. Germline V gene lookup returns CDR1 MNHEY and CDR2 SVGAGI. V dropped 4 bases and J dropped 4; count of bases not matched to a gene: 8. This CDR3 has 15 amino acids.

The count of this clone is one. This chain uses TRBV6-5 with TRBJ1-2, with 11 positions matching TRBD1. There are 15 residues in the CDR3. Trimming took 4 bases from V and 0 from J; bases not matched to a gene: 1. Germline values: CDR1 MNHEY, CDR2 SVGAGI. The CDR3 region has the DNA TGTGCCAGCAGTTGGGACAGGGGGACTAACTATGGCTACACCTTC. Translation gives CASSWDRGTNYGYTF.

The chain couples TRBV5-1 to TRBJ1-6, with D tentatively TRBD1 (6 bases). V lost 0 bases and J lost 1, with 8 bases in between. CDR1 SGHRS and CDR2 YFSETQ come from the germline V gene. CDR3 length equals 16 residues. CDR3 nucleotides: TGCGCCAGCAGCTTGGAAGGGGGATCCTATAATTCACCCCTCCACTTT. This codes for CASSLEGGSYNSPLHF.

V is TRBV6-5 and J is TRBJ1-2; unclear D gene. The CDR3 is 15 residues long. Looked up from germline, CDR1 is MNHEY and CDR2 is SVGAGI. V lost 5 bases to trimming and J lost 0 bases, with 13 bases between them. The CDR3 coding sequence is TGTGCCAGCAGTACGGGTCTGGTGGCTAACTATGGCTACACCTTC. This translates into CASSTGLVANYGYTF.

The gene calls are TRBV2 and TRBJ1-6; the D gene is possibly TRBD1 (5 bases). The CDR3 is made up of 15 amino acids. Germline V gene data show CDR1 as SNHLY and CDR2 as FYNNEI. V was pared by 6 bases and J by 7 bases, with 16 bases between. CDR3 sequence: CASSLPLGGNSPLHF. The CDR3 nucleotides read TGTGCCAGCAGCCTTCCCCTCGGGGGAAATTCACCCCTCCACTTT.

The chain links TRBV11-2 to TRBJ2-3; D unclear. The CDR3 length is 14 residues. The V end lost 3 bases, the J end lost 6 bases, and 13 bases lay between the germline ends. CDR1 is SGHAT, CDR2 FQNNGV, per germline. The CDR3, as DNA: TGTGCCAGCAGCTTGGGCGCTTCCTGGGATACGCAGTATTTT. Protein product: CASSLGASWDTQYF.

CDR3 bases: TGCGCCAGCAGCCAAGTCCCGAGTCTTAGCACAGATACGCAGTATTTT. It specifies CASSQVPSLSTDTQYF. The chain is built from TRBV4-3 and TRBJ2-3; D ambiguous. Germline CDR1 is LGHNA and CDR2 is YSLEER. The CDR3 is 16 amino acids. V dropped 1 base and J dropped 0 bases, with 11 bases sitting between them.

The rearrangement joins TRBV5-1 to TRBJ2-2, with TRBD2 matching 10 bases. The CDR3 spans 16 residues. Trimming at V came to 2 bases and at J to 4 bases, leaving 5 bases not matched to a gene. The germline V gene encodes CDR1 SGHRS and CDR2 YFSETQ. The CDR3 sequence is CASSLAGGPPTGELFF. The DNA for the CDR3 is TGCGCCAGCAGCTTAGCGGGAGGGCCCCCCACCGGGGAGCTGTTTTTT.

V is TRBV11-1 and J is TRBJ2-7, with D possibly matching TRBD2 (6 bases). V dropped 5 bases and J dropped 6 bases, with 17 bases sitting between them. The CDR3 runs to 14 residues. Per germline, CDR1 SGHAT and CDR2 FQDESV (reference sequence). The CDR3 loop is CASSEGDWHGEQYF. CDR3 DNA sequence: TGTGCCAGCAGCGAAGGGGACTGGCACGGCGAGCAGTACTTC.